A selection of T cell receptor beta chains follows, all from one sample in a study of spatial heterogeneity in lung cancer. In TCRdb, the 5' RACE reads were re-called with MiXCR into one record per CDR3 protein. The sample has tens of thousands of distinct CDR3 sequences, under 9% seen once. Sequencing was performed on PBMCs, taken at surgery. Every receptor here comes from a male donor with early-stage non-small cell lung cancer. Both conserved end residues are part of each CDR3. D genes are given only for firm matches. Clone size is given for some rows only: seen once, a few or many times, or a class if the clone is expanded.

clone size | J gene | V gene | D gene | CDR3 DNA | CDR3 protein
many | TRBJ1-1 | TRBV20-1 | NA | TGCAGTGCTAGTCCTCAGGGAAGGACTGAAGCTTTCTTT | CSASPQGRTEAFF
few | TRBJ2-5 | TRBV5-6 | TRBD1 | TGTGCCAGCAGCGCGGGACAGGGGGCCCCCCAGACCCAGTACTTC | CASSAGQGAPQTQYF
many | TRBJ2-1 | TRBV5-1 | TRBD1 | TGCGCCAGCAGCATGGGACAGGGAGGGCCCTACAATGAGCAGTTCTTC | CASSMGQGGPYNEQFF
NA | TRBJ2-1 | TRBV10-3 | NA | TGTGCCAGTATCGACAGCTCCTACAATGAGCAGTTCTTC | CASIDSSYNEQFF
many | TRBJ2-5 | TRBV11-2 | NA | TGTGCCAGCAGCCCCAGGCAGGGGTTGGGCCAGTACTTC | CASSPRQGLGQYF
many | TRBJ2-3 | TRBV4-1 | NA | TGCGCCAGCAGCTTAGTCGGGTTGCCGCGGAATACGCAGTATTTT | CASSLVGLPRNTQYF
NA | TRBJ2-5 | TRBV18 | NA | TGTGCCAGCTCACCATCGACGGGGATCCCAGGAACCCAGTACTTC | CASSPSTGIPGTQYF
many | TRBJ1-2 | TRBV30 | NA | TGTGCCTGGAGCCCCTCGCACAGGGCAACCTATGGCTACACCTTC | CAWSPSHRATYGYTF
NA | TRBJ2-4 | TRBV7-2 | NA | TGTGCCAGCAGCTTAGCGGCCTTAGCCAAAAACATTCAGTACTTC | CASSLAALAKNIQYF
few | TRBJ2-3 | TRBV20-1 | TRBD1 | TGCAGTGCTGGACAGGGGTTCGGAGATACGCAGTATTTT | CSAGQGFGDTQYF
many | TRBJ2-2 | TRBV28 | NA | TGTGCCAGCAGTTTAAATAAGGGCTACACCGGGGAGCTGTTTTTT | CASSLNKGYTGELFF
many | TRBJ2-1 | TRBV12-3/TRBV12-4 | NA | TGTGCCAGCAGCCCAAAAAATGAGCAGTTCTTC | CASSPKNEQFF
NA | TRBJ2-7 | TRBV25-1 | NA | TGTGCCAGCAGTGAAGATAGGGCAGGGGAGCAGTACTTC | CASSEDRAGEQYF
few | TRBJ2-5 | TRBV10-3 | NA | TGTGCCATCAGTGAAGTGTACCAAGAGACCCAGTACTTC | CAISEVYQETQYF
few | TRBJ2-7 | TRBV2 | NA | TGTGCCAGCAGTGACGGGATAACCTACGAGCAGTACTTC | CASSDGITYEQYF
many | TRBJ2-2 | TRBV7-9 | TRBD2 | TGTGCCAGCAGCTTCAAAAGCGGGGCCACCGGGGAGCTGTTTTTT | CASSFKSGATGELFF
NA | TRBJ2-3 | TRBV4-2 | TRBD2 | TGTGCCAGCAGCCAAGAATTAGCGGGAGATACGCAGTATTTT | CASSQELAGDTQYF
NA | TRBJ1-2 | TRBV7-8 | NA | TGTGCCAGCAGCAAGAGGGGAGGGTATGGCTACACCTTC | CASSKRGGYGYTF
NA | TRBJ2-3 | TRBV29-1 | TRBD2 | TGCAGCGTCGTACTAGCGGGGGGGATAGATACGCAGTATTTT | CSVVLAGGIDTQYF
many | TRBJ2-3 | TRBV7-6 | TRBD2 | TGTGCCAGCAGCTTAGTTCCGGGAGGGCCTTTAGATACGCAGTATTTT | CASSLVPGGPLDTQYF
NA | TRBJ1-6 | TRBV4-2 | NA | TGTGCCAGCAGCCAAGTATGGGGTCCGTCTAATAATTCACCCCTCCACTTT | CASSQVWGPSNNSPLHF
few | TRBJ2-3 | TRBV20-1 | TRBD2 | TGCAGTGCCCCCCGGACTAGCTTTGCAGATACGCAGTATTTT | CSAPRTSFADTQYF
NA | TRBJ1-3 | TRBV18 | TRBD1 | TGTGCCAGCTCATCGGGACAGGGATCTGGAAACACCATATATTTT | CASSSGQGSGNTIYF
NA | TRBJ2-6 | TRBV12-3/TRBV12-4 | NA | TGTGCCAGCAGTTTCTCCGCCCGGGCAGCTTCCTCTGGGGCCAACGTCCTGACTTTC | CASSFSARAASSGANVLTF
few | TRBJ1-5 | TRBV28 | NA | TGTGCCAGCACCTGGGGGTACAGTCAGCCCCAGCATTTT | CASTWGYSQPQHF
NA | TRBJ2-7 | TRBV7-3 | TRBD1 | TGTGCCAGCAGCTTAGAGCAGGGGGCTGGCGAGCAGTACTTC | CASSLEQGAGEQYF
few | TRBJ2-4 | TRBV11-3 | NA | TGTGCCAGCAGCTTAGATAGTGGTACGGGAGCCAAAAACATTCAGTACTTC | CASSLDSGTGAKNIQYF
NA | TRBJ2-1 | TRBV7-9 | TRBD2 | TGTGCCAGCAGCCCCCGGGTAGCGGGAGGCCTCAGGCAGTTCTTC | CASSPRVAGGLRQFF
few | TRBJ1-4 | TRBV20-1 | NA | TGCAGTGCTAGGCTCGAAGCAACTAATGAAAAACTGTTTTTT | CSARLEATNEKLFF
many | TRBJ2-3 | TRBV12-3/TRBV12-4 | TRBD1 | TGTGCCAGCAGTTTAGTAGGGGGCCATACGCAGTATTTT | CASSLVGGHTQYF
many | TRBJ2-2 | TRBV7-6 | NA | TGTGCCAGCAGCTTCACGGGCCAACTTCCCGGGGAGCTGTTTTTT | CASSFTGQLPGELFF
few | TRBJ2-7 | TRBV28 | NA | TGTGCCAGCAGCCTTCCTGGGGGGAGTCGGTACGAGCAGTACTTC | CASSLPGGSRYEQYF